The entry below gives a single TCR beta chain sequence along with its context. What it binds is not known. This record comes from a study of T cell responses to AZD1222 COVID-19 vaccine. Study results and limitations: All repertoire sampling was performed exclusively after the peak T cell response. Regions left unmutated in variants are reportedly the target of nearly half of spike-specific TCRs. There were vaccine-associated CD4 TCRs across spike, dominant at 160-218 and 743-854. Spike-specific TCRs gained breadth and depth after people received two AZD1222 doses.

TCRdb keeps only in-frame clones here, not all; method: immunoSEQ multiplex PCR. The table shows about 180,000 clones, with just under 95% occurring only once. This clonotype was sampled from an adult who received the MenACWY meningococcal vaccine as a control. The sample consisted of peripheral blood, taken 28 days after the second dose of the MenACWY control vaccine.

CDR3 region: CASSLSGGNEKLFF. As DNA, the CDR3 is TGTGCCAGCAGCTTGTCAGGGGGTAATGAAAAACTGTTTTTT. The chain combines TRBV5-4 with TRBJ1-4; 7 bases agree with TRBD1. Germline CDR1 SGHNT, CDR2 YYREEE (reference sequence). The CDR3 has 14 amino acids. J gave up 4 bases and V 1 base, and 1 base lay outside the gene matches.